This is a list of T cell receptor beta chains from one sample in a study of blood T cell repertoires in COVID-19. Profiling relied on immunoSEQ multiplex PCR, and the TCRdb table lists in-frame clones only, not all of them. This table has under 90,000 clones, approximately 80% appearing once. The sequenced sample was peripheral blood. The receptors derive from a human donor in a cohort sampled during active COVID-19. The conserved cysteine and the conserved F or W are not part of the CDR3 here. Fields, in order: J gene, V gene, CDR3 protein.

TRBJ1-2 | TRBV4-1 | ASSQGHPQGPYGYT
TRBJ2-6 | TRBV5-1 | ASSNSQVSGANVLT
TRBJ1-1 | TRBV30 | AWSTGGPEAF
TRBJ1-1 | TRBV30 | AWKNSPGDTEAF
TRBJ1-5 | TRBV5-5 | ASSYGTGGGNQPQH
TRBJ2-1 | TRBV3-1/TRBV3-2 | ASGEVSEQF
TRBJ1-1 | TRBV19 | ASSPGTGGGRTEAF
TRBJ2-5 | TRBV19 | ASSIDAHSQETQY
TRBJ2-1 | TRBV18 | ASSPPSGGASYNEQF
TRBJ1-1 | TRBV6-6 | ASSRLKNTEAF
TRBJ1-2 | TRBV13 | ASSLDTGTWYGYT
TRBJ2-1 | TRBV6-5 | ASSPGGGGPNEQF
TRBJ1-4 | TRBV19 | ASSTRTGGANEKLF
TRBJ2-5 | TRBV19 | ASSIGTRVLETQY
TRBJ1-6 | TRBV7-9 | ASSLHRDSPLH
TRBJ2-3 | TRBV7-9 | ASSFRGALGTDTQY
TRBJ2-2 | TRBV4-2 | ASSAGAWGTGELF
TRBJ2-2 | TRBV11-2 | ASRPRQSTGELF
TRBJ1-3 | TRBV28 | ASTPHAASGNTIY
TRBJ2-6 | TRBV3-1/TRBV3-2 | ASSQAGHMGSGANVLT
TRBJ1-1 | TRBV27 | ASTPRGQLNTEAF
TRBJ2-3 | TRBV3-1/TRBV3-2 | ATGIGDTQY
TRBJ1-2 | TRBV7-9 | ASSPAGTDDYGYT
TRBJ1-1 | TRBV28 | ASSTKKFIIWVLRNTEAF
TRBJ1-6 | TRBV7-2 | ASSLTWDILNSPLH
TRBJ1-5 | TRBV13 | ASSLNRGLVTNQPQH
TRBJ1-6 | TRBV28 | ASRTGTLNSPLH
TRBJ2-7 | TRBV2 | ASTRDSYEQY
TRBJ2-1 | TRBV11-2 | ASSPDRANEQF
TRBJ2-7 | TRBV4-2 | ASSQDEASPYEQY
TRBJ1-5 | TRBV18 | ASSPGGGRNNQPQH
TRBJ2-4 | TRBV10-3 | AISERETKNIQY
TRBJ1-2 | TRBV28 | ASSLYSDPGGYT
TRBJ1-4 | TRBV7-6 | ASSLVGTGSGEKLF
TRBJ1-6 | TRBV9 | ASSAGQGVNSPLH
TRBJ2-3 | TRBV7-2 | ASSATGTSGTDTQY
TRBJ1-5 | TRBV19 | ASSIQGANNQPQH
TRBJ1-5 | TRBV2 | ASSAGPSGQPQH
TRBJ2-7 | TRBV6-2/TRBV6-3 | ASSGAGQGIYEQY
TRBJ2-1 | TRBV18 | ASSLNNEQF
TRBJ2-1 | TRBV19 | ASSKRAGYNEQF
TRBJ2-7 | TRBV11-1 | ASRGQGRENSYEQY
TRBJ2-2 | TRBV15 | ATSRGWGGLNTGELF
TRBJ1-2 | TRBV6-6 | ASSYSQAGRDGYT
TRBJ1-2 | TRBV29-1 | SVDMGANYGYT
TRBJ1-4 | TRBV9 | ASSVGPPNEKLF
TRBJ2-2 | TRBV2 | ASNGQGAGELF
TRBJ2-1 | TRBV19 | ASSTRGQTFTYNEQF
TRBJ1-3 | TRBV6-2/TRBV6-3 | ASSANLRGSGNTIY
TRBJ1-6 | TRBV19 | ASRTTGDNSPLH
TRBJ1-5 | TRBV18 | ASSPDRDQPQH
TRBJ1-1 | TRBV7-9 | ASSLAGGNTEAF
TRBJ2-1 | TRBV4-2 | ASSPSGTYNEQF
TRBJ2-1 | TRBV5-5 | ASSFIAGGTNEQF
TRBJ1-2 | TRBV4-2 | ASSQGGGRYGYT
TRBJ2-3 | TRBV28 | ASSGWAASTDTQY
TRBJ2-7 | TRBV7-2 | ASSLGGGGTYEQY
TRBJ2-7 | TRBV5-1 | ASSFTSGGYEQY
TRBJ2-1 | TRBV7-8 | ASTRQGTYNEQF